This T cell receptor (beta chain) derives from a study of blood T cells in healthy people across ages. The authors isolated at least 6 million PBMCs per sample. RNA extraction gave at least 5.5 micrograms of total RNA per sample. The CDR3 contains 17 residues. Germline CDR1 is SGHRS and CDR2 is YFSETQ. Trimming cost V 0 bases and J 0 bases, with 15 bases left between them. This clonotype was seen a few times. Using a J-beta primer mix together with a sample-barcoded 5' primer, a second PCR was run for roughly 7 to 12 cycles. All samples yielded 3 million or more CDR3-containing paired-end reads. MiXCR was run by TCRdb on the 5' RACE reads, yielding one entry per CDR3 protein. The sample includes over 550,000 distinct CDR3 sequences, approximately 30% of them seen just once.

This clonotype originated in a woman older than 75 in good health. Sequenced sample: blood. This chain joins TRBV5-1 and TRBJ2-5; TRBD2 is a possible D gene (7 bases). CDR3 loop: CASSLESGGPYQETQYF. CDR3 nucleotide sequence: TGCGCCAGCAGCTTGGAGTCGGGGGGCCCGTACCAAGAGACCCAGTACTTC.